These T cell receptor beta chains were read from a single sample in a study of OX40 agonist ivuxolimab in advanced cancers. The method was immunoSEQ multiplex PCR; TCRdb's version includes in-frame clones alone and lacks a portion of them. The repertoire holds about 12,000 clones, with over 60% as singletons. Sample: CD4+ or CD8+ T cells sorted from blood, taken in a trial of the OX40 agonist ivuxolimab. The receptors derive from an adult with an advanced solid tumor such as melanoma, head and neck, liver or kidney cancer. Both conserved end residues are part of each CDR3. D genes are given only for firm matches. Not all rows give a size; the values are once, few, many and, for expanded clones, a class.

abundance	v_gene	d_gene	j_gene	CDR3nt	CDR3aa
NA	TRBV13	NA	TRBJ2-2	TGTGCCAGCAGCTTAGGAAGCGGGACCGGGGAGCTGTTTTTT	CASSLGSGTGELFF
NA	TRBV5-6	NA	TRBJ1-5	TGTGCCAGCAGCTTGGCGAGGAATCAGCCCCAGCATTTT	CASSLARNQPQHF
NA	TRBV9	NA	TRBJ2-6	TGTGCCAGCAGCGTAGCTACGGGGCAGATCTTCTCTGGGGCCAACGTCCTGACTTTC	CASSVATGQIFSGANVLTF
few	TRBV5-5	NA	TRBJ1-2	TGTGCCAGCAGCGCGGGACCGACGCCTTACTATGGCTACACCTTC	CASSAGPTPYYGYTF
NA	TRBV6-1	NA	TRBJ2-7	TGTGCCAGCAGTGACCGGGCCGGGGGCAAGCAGTACTTC	CASSDRAGGKQYF
NA	TRBV5-5	NA	TRBJ2-7	TGTGCCAGCAGCTTGTGGCATACAAGCTCCTACGAGCAGTACTTC	CASSLWHTSSYEQYF
NA	TRBV27	NA	TRBJ1-1	TGTGCCAGCAGTTTACCGAGGGGGGCTGGCAACACTGAAGCTTTCTTT	CASSLPRGAGNTEAFF
NA	TRBV5-4	TRBD2	TRBJ2-1	TGTGCCAGCAGCTTCGGAAGCGGGGGGGCCAGGTACAATGAGCAGTTCTTC	CASSFGSGGARYNEQFF
once	TRBV7-8	NA	TRBJ2-7	TGTGCCAGCAGCCCTCGGGAGTACGAGCAGTACTTC	CASSPREYEQYF
NA	TRBV28	NA	TRBJ2-2	TGTGCCAGCAGTTTGCGGGTGGGGGAGCTGTTTTTT	CASSLRVGELFF
NA	TRBV29-1	TRBD1	TRBJ2-1	TGCAGCGTGACAGGGGTTTTAGACAATGAGCAGTTCTTC	CSVTGVLDNEQFF
few	TRBV29-1	NA	TRBJ2-1	TGCAGCGTTGAAGATTGGGCCGAAGGCTATGAGCAGTTCTTC	CSVEDWAEGYEQFF
few	TRBV2	TRBD2	TRBJ2-1	TGTGCCAGCCTGAGCGGGAGGGTCTCAAATGAGCAGTTCTTC	CASLSGRVSNEQFF
NA	TRBV10-2	NA	TRBJ1-1	TGCGCCAGCAGTGAGGTTGGGGGCAGGACTGAAGCTTTCTTT	CASSEVGGRTEAFF
NA	TRBV6-1	NA	TRBJ1-5	TGTGCCAGCAGTGAAGCGGTCGGTATGTCGTATAGCAATCAGCCCCAGCATTTT	CASSEAVGMSYSNQPQHF
NA	TRBV29-1	NA	TRBJ2-1	TGCAGCGTTGAAGGGGGATTGAATGAGCAGTTCTTC	CSVEGGLNEQFF